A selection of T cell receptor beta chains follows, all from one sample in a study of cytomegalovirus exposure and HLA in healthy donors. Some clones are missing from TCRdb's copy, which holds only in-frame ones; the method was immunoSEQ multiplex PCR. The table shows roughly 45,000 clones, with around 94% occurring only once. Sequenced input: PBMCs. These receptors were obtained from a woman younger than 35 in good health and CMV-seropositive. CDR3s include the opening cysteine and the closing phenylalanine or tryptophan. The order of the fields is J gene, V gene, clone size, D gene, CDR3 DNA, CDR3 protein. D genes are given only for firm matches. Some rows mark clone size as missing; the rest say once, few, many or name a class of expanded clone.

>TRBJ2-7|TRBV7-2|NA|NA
TGTGCCAGCAGCTTCCCCGAGACTCTCGAGCAGTACTTC
CASSFPETLEQYF
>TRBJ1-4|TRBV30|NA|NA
TGTGCCTGGAGTCCAGCCAGCCCAGGGAGGAATGAACTGTTTTTT
CAWSPASPGRNELFF
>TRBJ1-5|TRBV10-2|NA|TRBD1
TGCGCCAGCAGTGCGGGGCAGGGGGTCCCCTTCGAACAGCCCCAGCATTTT
CASSAGQGVPFEQPQHF
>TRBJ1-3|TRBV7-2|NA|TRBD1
TGTGCCAGCAGCGACAGGGCCCTCTCTGGAAACACCATATATTTT
CASSDRALSGNTIYF
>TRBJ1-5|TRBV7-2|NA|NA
TGTGCCAGCAGCTTAGTGTTGGGGGGTGGGGATCAGCCCCAGCATTTT
CASSLVLGGGDQPQHF
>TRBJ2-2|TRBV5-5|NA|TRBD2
TGTGCCAGCAGCCCTAGCGGGAGCGCCGGGGAGCTGTTTTTT
CASSPSGSAGELFF
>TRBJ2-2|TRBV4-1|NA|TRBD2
TGCGCCAGCAGCTCGCTCGGGGCGCGGGAGATTGGCGGGGAGCTGTTTTTT
CASSSLGAREIGGELFF
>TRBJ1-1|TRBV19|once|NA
TGTGCCAGTAGTATAGAGGGGAGTTGGACTGAAGCTTTCTTT
CASSIEGSWTEAFF
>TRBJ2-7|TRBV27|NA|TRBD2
TGTGCCAGCAGTCCAGAGACTAGCAGGTACGAGCAGTACTTC
CASSPETSRYEQYF
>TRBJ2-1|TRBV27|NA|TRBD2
TGTGCCAGCAGTTTATCGCAACTAGCGGGGAACAATGAGCAGTTCTTC
CASSLSQLAGNNEQFF
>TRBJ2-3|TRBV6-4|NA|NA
TGTGCCAGCAGCGTTGGAGGGGCGGAAGATACGCAGTATTTT
CASSVGGAEDTQYF
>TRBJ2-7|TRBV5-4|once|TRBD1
TGTGCCAGCAGCCTTAGACAGGGCAACTACGAGCAGTACTTC
CASSLRQGNYEQYF
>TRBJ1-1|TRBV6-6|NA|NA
TGTGCCAGCAGTTACTTCTCGGCTGAAGCTTTCTTT
CASSYFSAEAFF
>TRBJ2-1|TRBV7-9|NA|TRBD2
TGTGCCAGCAGCTTAAGCGGGGACGAGCAGTTCTTC
CASSLSGDEQFF
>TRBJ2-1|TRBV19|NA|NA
TGTGCCAGTAGTATAATTTTGGGGGCGGCGTCGAGCCATAGGGAGCAGTTCTTC
CASSIILGAASSHREQFF
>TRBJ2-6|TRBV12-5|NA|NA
TGTGCTAGTGGTTTGAACAGTCGCTCTGGGGCCAACGTCCTGACTTTC
CASGLNSRSGANVLTF
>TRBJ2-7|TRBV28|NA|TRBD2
TGTGCCAGTCAGAAGAGCGGGAGAGCCTACGAGCAGTACTTC
CASQKSGRAYEQYF
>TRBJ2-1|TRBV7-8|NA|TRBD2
TGTGCCAGCAGCGCCGGAGGTAGCGGGAGGAATTCCTACAATGAGCAGTTCTTC
CASSAGGSGRNSYNEQFF
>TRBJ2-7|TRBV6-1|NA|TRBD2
TGTGCCAGCAGACCCGGGACTAGCGGGAGTTACGAGCAGTACTTC
CASRPGTSGSYEQYF
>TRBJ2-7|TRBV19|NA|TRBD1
TGTGCCAGTAGTATGGGGACAGCCGCCCCTTCCTACGAGCAGTACTTC
CASSMGTAAPSYEQYF
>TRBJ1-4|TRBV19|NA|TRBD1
TGTGCCAGTAGTATAGGGACAGGGGACCCGGAAAAACTGTTTTTT
CASSIGTGDPEKLFF
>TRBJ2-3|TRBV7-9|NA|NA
TGTGCCAGCAGCCTCCGAGGGGAGGTCACAGATACGCAGTATTTT
CASSLRGEVTDTQYF